One T cell receptor beta chain is described in this entry. This entry comes from a study of OX40 agonist ivuxolimab in advanced cancers. This CDR3 spans 19 amino acids. Germline trimming cut 1 base from V and 0 bases from J; bases unmatched to any gene: 7. CDR1 is LGHNA and CDR2 is YNFKEQ in the germline V gene. Clones were read by immunoSEQ multiplex PCR, and TCRdb kept only the in-frame ones, dropping some. The sample gives under 95,000 clones, around nine tenths of which show up once; over 1.2% is in the top ten. This TCR derives from an adult with an advanced solid tumor such as melanoma, head and neck, liver or kidney cancer. The source was CD4+ or CD8+ T cells sorted from blood, collected in a trial of the OX40 agonist ivuxolimab. The chain recombines TRBV4-2 with TRBJ2-1; TRBD2 matches 12 bases. The CDR3 DNA sequence: TGTGCCAGCAGCCAAGGGACTAGCGGGGCGTTACCCTCCTACAATGAGCAGTTCTTC. Translating gives CASSQGTSGALPSYNEQFF.